This T cell receptor (beta chain) comes out of a study of Ad26.COV2.S vaccination and SARS-CoV-2 variants. Germline CDR1 reads MNHEY; CDR2 reads SVGAGI. Trimming removed 6 bases at V and 2 bases at J, with 8 bases between. The CDR3 sequence is 13 residues long. Sequencing used immunoSEQ multiplex PCR; TCRdb keeps in-frame clones, though not all of them. This table holds about 440,000 clones, around 91% found once. This clone was found many times. What it binds is not known. The study, taken as a whole, reports: Post-vaccination breadth of spike-specific CD8+ and CD4+ T cell responses was reportedly substantial.

As to treatment: around 19 received Ad26.COV2.S at low or high dose, single or two shots; about 5 received placebo; per-sample allocation not given. At day 63 after the first vaccine or placebo injection, samples were drawn. This Boston cohort included adults aged 18-55 years. Ad26.COV2.S expressed prefusion-stabilized spike from the original Wuhan strain. The sequence was obtained from a person between 18 and 60 years old who received the Ad26.COV2.S COVID-19 vaccine or a placebo. The chain combines TRBV6-5 with TRBJ1-3; possibly TRBD1 for D (5 bases). Source: peripheral blood, taken in a trial of Ad26.COV2.S vaccine versus placebo. The CDR3 region has the DNA TGTGCCAGCAGCCCAGGGACTGGAAACACCATATATTTT. Translation: CASSPGTGNTIYF.